This is a list of T cell receptor beta chains from one sample in a study of cytomegalovirus exposure and HLA in healthy donors. The protocol was immunoSEQ multiplex PCR, while the TCRdb copy is restricted to in-frame clones and leaves out a portion. Found here are some 150,000 clones, approximately 80% of them singletons; the top ten hold around a tenth. The specimen was PBMCs. Every receptor here comes from a man aged 18 to 30 in good health and CMV-seropositive. Each CDR3 is given with its conserved first and last residue. D genes are given only for firm matches. Only part of the rows carry a size: once, few, many, or a class if the clone is expanded.

TGTGCCAGCAGTGCCACAGAGAGCTATGGCTACACCTTC,CASSATESYGYTF,-,TRBJ1-2,-,TRBV2
TGTGCCAGCAGCCGAACGGTTGCGGAGACCCAGTACTTC,CASSRTVAETQYF,-,TRBJ2-5,-,TRBV4-2
TGTGCCAGTAGTATCAAACCCGCGGGAAGGGGGCTTTCGAACACCGGGGAGCTGTTTTTT,CASSIKPAGRGLSNTGELFF,-,TRBJ2-2,-,TRBV19
TGTGCCAGCAGTGGACAGGGGACGAACACTGAAGCTTTCTTT,CASSGQGTNTEAFF,TRBD1,TRBJ1-1,-,TRBV2
TGTGCCAGCCAGGAGAGGGGGAGCTCCTACAATGAGCAGTTCTTC,CASQERGSSYNEQFF,-,TRBJ2-1,few,TRBV11-3
TGTGCCAGCAGCCCCCAGGCTAGCATCTACGAGCAGTACTTC,CASSPQASIYEQYF,-,TRBJ2-7,once,TRBV9
TGTGCCAGCAGCTTAGACAGGGTCTATGGCTACACCTTC,CASSLDRVYGYTF,-,TRBJ1-2,-,TRBV7-2
TGCAGCGTGTGGACAAACATGAACACTGAAGCTTTCTTT,CSVWTNMNTEAFF,-,TRBJ1-1,-,TRBV29-1
TGTGCCAGCTCTCCCGGGACTCCCAATCAGCCCCAGCATTTT,CASSPGTPNQPQHF,-,TRBJ1-5,-,TRBV18
TGCGCCAGCAGCTTGGCCCACGGGTGGACAGGCCGAAGAGCGAACACCGGGGAGCTGTTTTTT,CASSLAHGWTGRRANTGELFF,TRBD1,TRBJ2-2,-,TRBV5-1
TGCGCCAGCAGTGAGTCGGCGGGGGCCGGGGGAGCTTTCTTT,CASSESAGAGGAFF,-,TRBJ1-1,once,TRBV10-1
TGTGCCACCAGCAGAGTTAGCCGGTTGGACGAGCAGTACTTC,CATSRVSRLDEQYF,-,TRBJ2-7,-,TRBV15
TGCGCCAGCAGCCAAGAATTGGGGCGTTACGAGCAGTACTTC,CASSQELGRYEQYF,-,TRBJ2-7,-,TRBV4-1
TGCGCCAGCAGTCCAGTTCTTATCGGGACAGCCAGCACAGATACGCAGTATTTT,CASSPVLIGTASTDTQYF,TRBD1,TRBJ2-3,-,TRBV4-3
TGTGCCAGCAGCGAGGGGACAGTCCATGAGCAGTTCTTC,CASSEGTVHEQFF,TRBD1,TRBJ2-1,-,TRBV9
TGCGCCAGCAGCCAAGGTGGAACTAGCTCCTACGAGCAGTACTTC,CASSQGGTSSYEQYF,-,TRBJ2-7,-,TRBV4-1
TGTGCCAGTAGGAAACTCACTAATGAAAAACTGTTTTTT,CASRKLTNEKLFF,-,TRBJ1-4,-,TRBV19
TGTGCCATCAGTGAGGCGAATCGACTAGATACGCAGTATTTT,CAISEANRLDTQYF,-,TRBJ2-3,-,TRBV10-3
TGTGCCGCAGGTGTGGATTATCGAGTGGGGGGACAGGGACCGGGGGAGCTGTTTTTT,CAAGVDYRVGGQGPGELFF,TRBD1,TRBJ2-2,-,TRBV7-9
TGTGCCAGCAGTCTCCGCCCGAACACTAGCGGGGGGGCGTGTGAGCAGTTCTTC,CASSLRPNTSGGACEQFF,TRBD2,TRBJ2-1,-,TRBV6-7
TGTGCCAGCAGCTCCCCGGGACAGGGGGCCGGGGAGCTGTTTTTT,CASSSPGQGAGELFF,TRBD1,TRBJ2-2,-,TRBV5-4
TGCGCCAGCAGCTTGTCAGGGGGTGTGCCAGATACGCAGTATTTT,CASSLSGGVPDTQYF,TRBD1,TRBJ2-3,-,TRBV5-1
TGTGCCAGCAGCCCGCAGGGAGGGACGGGCAATCAGCCCCAGCATTTT,CASSPQGGTGNQPQHF,-,TRBJ1-5,-,TRBV7-8
TGTGCCAGCAGCCCGACCGACAGGGGCCACGAGCAGTACTTC,CASSPTDRGHEQYF,TRBD1,TRBJ2-7,-,TRBV5-4
TGCAGCGTTGACAGGGATGAAGGGGAAGAGACCCAGTACTTC,CSVDRDEGEETQYF,-,TRBJ2-5,-,TRBV29-1
TGTGCCAGCAGCCCACACGAAGCGGGAGAAAGGAGCAATGAGCAGTTCTTC,CASSPHEAGERSNEQFF,TRBD2,TRBJ2-1,-,TRBV7-9
TGTGCCAGCAGCTTGGCGGGCGGGGGCCCTAATGAGCAGTTCTTC,CASSLAGGGPNEQFF,-,TRBJ2-1,-,TRBV5-6
TGTGCCAGCAGTCCGGGACACAGGAACACTGAAGCTTTCTTT,CASSPGHRNTEAFF,-,TRBJ1-1,-,TRBV6-5
TGCAGTGCTACCCCAGGCTATGGCTACACCTTC,CSATPGYGYTF,-,TRBJ1-2,few,TRBV20-1
TGCGCCAGCAGGTTGAGCGGGGGGGCGGTAGAGACCCAGTACTTC,CASRLSGGAVETQYF,TRBD2,TRBJ2-5,-,TRBV5-1
TGTGCCAGCAGCTCCGTGGGGGGGAACGCGGATACGCAGTATTTT,CASSSVGGNADTQYF,TRBD2,TRBJ2-3,-,TRBV7-3
TGTGCCATCAGTGAGTCGATCTTGGGGGGGGCCTACGAGCAGTACTTC,CAISESILGGAYEQYF,TRBD2,TRBJ2-7,-,TRBV10-3
TGCAGCGTTGCAGACTATAACACTGAAGCTTTCTTT,CSVADYNTEAFF,-,TRBJ1-1,-,TRBV29-1
TGCAGCGTTGAAGTCAATAACTATGGCTACACCTTC,CSVEVNNYGYTF,-,TRBJ1-2,-,TRBV29-1
TGTGCCAGCAGCTCAGACAGTGCCTACGAGCAGTACTTC,CASSSDSAYEQYF,-,TRBJ2-7,few,TRBV5-4
TGTTCCAGCAGCAAACAGGGAGCCTCTGGAAACGCCATATATTTT,CSSSKQGASGNAIYF,-,TRBJ1-3,-,TRBV7-9
TGTGCCAGCAGTTTATCGAGGACAGGGCATGGGGATACGCAGTATTTT,CASSLSRTGHGDTQYF,TRBD1,TRBJ2-3,-,TRBV28
TGCGCCAGCAGCGCGGGACAGGCAGGAGGAGAAAAACTGTTTTTT,CASSAGQAGGEKLFF,TRBD1,TRBJ1-4,few,TRBV5-1
TGCGCCAGCAGTGGAAGGGAGTTGGGGAACACTGAAGCTTTCTTT,CASSGRELGNTEAFF,-,TRBJ1-1,-,TRBV5-1
TGTGCCAGCAGTTATGAGGTATTCTCCCCCTACGAGCAGTACTTC,CASSYEVFSPYEQYF,-,TRBJ2-7,-,TRBV6-6
TGTGCCAGCAGCTTGGATGCTAGCTCCTACAATGAGCAGTTCTTC,CASSLDASSYNEQFF,-,TRBJ2-1,-,TRBV5-5
TGCGCCAGCAGTCGATCAGGTCCCCCTCCGGGGGGCCCGGCCAATAACAATGAGCAGTTCTTC,CASSRSGPPPGGPANNNEQFF,-,TRBJ2-1,-,TRBV23-1
TGTGCCAGCAGCGTACAAGAGCAGTACTTC,CASSVQEQYF,-,TRBJ2-7,-,TRBV9
TGTGCCAGCAGCCAAGGGGGAGGGTTGGGGGTTGAAGCTTTCTTT,CASSQGGGLGVEAFF,-,TRBJ1-1,-,TRBV14
TGTGCCTGGAGTTCTGGGCAGAAGAACACTGAAGCTTTCTTT,CAWSSGQKNTEAFF,-,TRBJ1-1,-,TRBV30
TGTGCTAGTGGTTTAACAGGTTCTAACTATGGCTACACCTTC,CASGLTGSNYGYTF,-,TRBJ1-2,-,TRBV12-5
TGTGCCAGCAGTTACAGCTGGACCGGGGAGCTGTTTTTT,CASSYSWTGELFF,-,TRBJ2-2,-,TRBV6-6
TGTGCCACCAGGGGGGCCGGAAGCTACACCTTC,CATRGAGSYTF,-,TRBJ1-2,-,TRBV15
TGTGCCAGCAGTGCCGCAGGGGCAAACTATGGCTACACCTTC,CASSAAGANYGYTF,-,TRBJ1-2,-,TRBV25-1
TGTGCCAGCAGCTTGTACAGGCCCGGCGATCAGCCCCAGCATTTT,CASSLYRPGDQPQHF,-,TRBJ1-5,-,TRBV5-8
TGTGCCAGCAATCCAGCGGGAGCCACCGGGGAGCTGTTTTTT,CASNPAGATGELFF,TRBD2,TRBJ2-2,-,TRBV13
TGTGCCAGCTCACCTTCAGGGGGTACCTACAATGAGCAGTTCTTC,CASSPSGGTYNEQFF,TRBD1,TRBJ2-1,-,TRBV18
TGTGCCAGCAGGGGACAGTCATCCTACGAGCAGTACTTC,CASRGQSSYEQYF,TRBD1,TRBJ2-7,-,TRBV9
TGTGCCAGCAGCTTGGCGGACAGAATCTATGGCTACACCTTC,CASSLADRIYGYTF,-,TRBJ1-2,-,TRBV5-5
TGCGCCAGCAGCCAGGACAGGGGGAACACTGAAGCTTTCTTT,CASSQDRGNTEAFF,TRBD1,TRBJ1-1,-,TRBV5-1